This is a list of T cell receptor beta chains from one sample in a study of response to subunit inactivated influenza vaccine. TCRdb analysed the RT-PCR reads with MiXCR anew, one entry per CDR3 protein. Of 500,000 or so distinct CDR3 sequences in the sample, roughly 9.7% were seen once. Specimen: PBMCs from blood, collected about 40 days after vaccination. The receptors come from a man in his fifties or sixties who received an inactivated influenza vaccine. Each CDR3 is given with its conserved first and last residue. A D gene is named only where the DNA matches it firmly. Clone size is not always given. Where it is, it says once, few, many or a class for expanded clones.

d_call	v_call	clone_size	j_call	cdr3_nt	cdr3_aa
TRBD2	TRBV9	-	TRBJ2-3	TGTGCCAGCAGCGCGAGCGGGAGTAAAGATACGCAGTATTTT	CASSASGSKDTQYF
TRBD2	TRBV7-2	-	TRBJ2-5	TGTGCCAGCAGCCTGGGGGGGAGAAAGGAGACCCAGTACTTC	CASSLGGRKETQYF
TRBD1	TRBV12-3/TRBV12-4	many	TRBJ1-1	TGTGCCAGCAGACCTCGGACAGGGGGCTGGGGCACTGAAGCTTTCTTT	CASRPRTGGWGTEAFF
-	TRBV5-1	-	TRBJ2-7	TGCGCCAGCAGCTTGGAGATAGACCTATACGAGCAGTACTTC	CASSLEIDLYEQYF
TRBD2	TRBV15	few	TRBJ2-3	TGTGCCACCAGCTATCACCAACGAGCGGGGGGCACAGATACGCAGTATTTT	CATSYHQRAGGTDTQYF
TRBD2	TRBV4-1	-	TRBJ2-3	TGCGCCAGCAGCCAAGATTCAGGCGGGGGGCTCGATACGCAGTATTTT	CASSQDSGGGLDTQYF
-	TRBV28	-	TRBJ2-7	TGTGCCAGCAGTTGGAGACGAAGAACCCACGAGCAGTACTTC	CASSWRRRTHEQYF
TRBD2	TRBV20-1	few	TRBJ2-2	TGCAGTGCTAAGGGACTAGCGGGGACGAACACCGGGGAGCTGTTTTTT	CSAKGLAGTNTGELFF
TRBD1	TRBV7-8	many	TRBJ2-7	TGTGCCAGCAGCTTAACGGCAGGGGGATTGGGCGAGCAGTACTTC	CASSLTAGGLGEQYF
TRBD2	TRBV20-1	many	TRBJ2-3	TGCAGTGCTAGAGATTGGACTAGCGTTGCAGATACGCAGTATTTT	CSARDWTSVADTQYF
-	TRBV20-1	-	TRBJ2-3	TGCAGTGCTAGGGGTATAGCCTCTAGCACAGATACGCAGTATTTT	CSARGIASSTDTQYF
-	TRBV7-2	few	TRBJ2-3	TGTGCCAGCAGCTTAGTTCGGGGCACAGATACGCAGTATTTT	CASSLVRGTDTQYF
-	TRBV7-3	many	TRBJ2-2	TGTGCCAGCAGCCTAAATGTCGGGGTTGGAGGCGGGGAGCTGTTTTTT	CASSLNVGVGGGELFF
-	TRBV27	many	TRBJ2-3	TGTGCCAGCAGTTTCGTTGGAGTTACTAGCACAGATACGCAGTATTTT	CASSFVGVTSTDTQYF
TRBD2	TRBV7-2	few	TRBJ2-7	TGTGCCAGCAGCACTAGCGGACGTGTACTCCACGAGCAGTACTTC	CASSTSGRVLHEQYF
-	TRBV7-2	-	TRBJ1-2	TGTGCCAGCAGCTCCTCCCTCTATGGCTACACCTTC	CASSSSLYGYTF
-	TRBV6-1	many	TRBJ2-3	TGTGCCAGCAGTACGGGGGGCACCAGCACAGATACGCAGTATTTT	CASSTGGTSTDTQYF
-	TRBV4-1	few	TRBJ1-3	TGCGCCAGCAGCCAAATCATAGGAGCTGGAAACACCATATATTTT	CASSQIIGAGNTIYF
TRBD1	TRBV2	-	TRBJ2-2	TGTGCCAGCAGGCCGGACAGGGGGCGGACCGGGGAGCTGTTTTTT	CASRPDRGRTGELFF
-	TRBV5-6	-	TRBJ2-1	TGTGCCAGCAGCTTCCGGCCCCCGGACAGCGAGCAGTTCTTC	CASSFRPPDSEQFF
-	TRBV12-3/TRBV12-4	few	TRBJ2-3	TGTGCCAGCAGTTTACAGGGGTCACCAAGTACAGATACGCAGTATTTT	CASSLQGSPSTDTQYF
-	TRBV7-2	-	TRBJ1-1	TGTGCCAGCAGCTTAGCGGCAGGGACGGGCACTGAAGCTTTCTTT	CASSLAAGTGTEAFF
TRBD2	TRBV10-2	few	TRBJ2-5	TGCGCCAGCAGTGATGGCTTACGTTTAGAGGGGGGTAAAGGGACTAGCGGGGAGACCCAGTACTTC	CASSDGLRLEGGKGTSGETQYF
-	TRBV10-3	few	TRBJ2-2	TGTGCCATCAAGGGAGGGGGCCTTTCCGGGGAGCTGTTTTTT	CAIKGGGLSGELFF
-	TRBV20-1	many	TRBJ2-7	TGCAGTGCTAGAGAAGGGGCAGTCTACGAGCAGTACTTC	CSAREGAVYEQYF
-	TRBV12-5	few	TRBJ2-3	TGTGCTAGTGGTTTGGCCCTCAGGGGCCTAGCGAGCACAGATACGCAGTATTTT	CASGLALRGLASTDTQYF
TRBD2	TRBV7-3	many	TRBJ2-2	TGTGCCAGCAGTAGCGGGAGGGGTTCCGGGGAGCTGTTTTTT	CASSSGRGSGELFF
TRBD2	TRBV10-2	-	TRBJ2-2	TGCGCCAGCAGTGAAACTAGCGGGCCGATCACCGGGGAGCTGTTTTTT	CASSETSGPITGELFF
TRBD2	TRBV4-3	-	TRBJ2-5	TGCGCCAGCAGCCTGGGGAGCGGGGGGGCGGTCGAGACCCAGTACTTC	CASSLGSGGAVETQYF
-	TRBV4-1	-	TRBJ2-2	TGCGCCAGCAGCCAAGGGATTTTGAACACCGGGGAGCTGTTTTTT	CASSQGILNTGELFF
-	TRBV6-2/TRBV6-3	few	TRBJ2-2	TGTGCCAGCAGGAAGTCGGGTGGAGGGAACACCGGGGAGCTGTTTTTT	CASRKSGGGNTGELFF
TRBD2	TRBV11-1	-	TRBJ2-5	TGTGCCAGCAGCCCCGGGAGGCAACGGGGGACCCAGTACTTC	CASSPGRQRGTQYF
-	TRBV7-6	once	TRBJ2-1	TGTGCCAGCAGCTTCGGAGCTTCTCCTAACAATGAGCAGTTCTTC	CASSFGASPNNEQFF
-	TRBV20-1	many	TRBJ2-3	TGCAGTGCTAGGGTCCTAAGCACAGATACGCAGTATTTT	CSARVLSTDTQYF
TRBD2	TRBV4-2	-	TRBJ2-1	TGTGCCAGCAGCCAAGAGACTAGCATTGCTTCGAGCTCCTACAATGAGCAGTTCTTC	CASSQETSIASSSYNEQFF
-	TRBV20-1	few	TRBJ2-5	TGCAGTGCTAGAGATCCCATTCGGGGGGAGACCCAGTACTTC	CSARDPIRGETQYF
TRBD2	TRBV12-3/TRBV12-4	few	TRBJ2-1	TGTGCCAGCAGCCCGACTCCCCGGGACTACTACAATGAGCAGTTCTTC	CASSPTPRDYYNEQFF
TRBD1	TRBV5-1	-	TRBJ1-5	TGCGCCAGCAGCATGGGACAGGGAAATCAGCCCCAGCATTTT	CASSMGQGNQPQHF
-	TRBV29-1	many	TRBJ2-5	TGCAGCGTTCAACATGGGGAATCGACCCAGTACTTC	CSVQHGESTQYF
TRBD2	TRBV12-3/TRBV12-4	-	TRBJ2-1	TGTGCCAGCCGTGGGACTAGCGGGAGTCTTGAGCAGTTCTTC	CASRGTSGSLEQFF